This TCR beta chain was captured by sequencing in a study of Graves' ophthalmopathy and Graves' hyperthyroidism. General study results and limits: Distinction of ophthalmopathy from stable hyperthyroidism by a 13-signature model reached 85% to 90% sensitivity and 70% to 83% specificity.

For this clonotype: The antigen is not known.

Germline values: CDR1 SGHRS, CDR2 YFSETQ. This CDR3 is built from 16 residues. The ends were cut back, 3 bases at V and 4 bases at J, with 16 bases in the middle. The study recruited hyperthyroidism patients aged 18 to 65 who were newly diagnosed, under 2 months' duration. Excluded: other autoimmune disease, uncontrolled infection, pregnancy or lactation. Clinical symptoms, serum thyroxine, TRAb, thyroid ultrasound and orbital computed tomography determined diagnosis. The sequenced template was RNA, covering the TCR beta CDR3 region. A first-round RT-PCR used HTBI primers, followed by a second-round multiplex PCR. MiXCR, run by TCRdb on the multiplex PCR reads, gives a single entry per CDR3 protein. The table has roughly 600,000 distinct CDR3 sequences, about 35% seen once.

This chain links TRBV5-1 with TRBJ2-2; D not resolved. The sequencing input was peripheral blood or thyroid tissue (not recorded which). The TCR comes from an adult man with Graves' hyperthyroidism. Here the CDR3 reads CASSYGSVPATGELFF. The DNA for the CDR3 is TGCGCCAGCAGCTACGGGTCCGTTCCTGCCACCGGGGAGCTGTTTTTT.